This T cell receptor (beta chain) was sequenced in a study of T cell responses to AZD1222 COVID-19 vaccine listed by TCRdb under 2021. For the study in its entirety: A total of 230 or so trial participants underwent TCR sequencing, of whom about 200 received two doses of AZD1222 and about 26 received two doses of the MenACWY control vaccine. Trial participants were enrolled into age subgroups of 18-55, 56-69 and 70-plus years, which contained roughly 140, 27 and 60 TCR-sequenced participants, respectively.

The CDR3 regions of human TCRbeta chains were analyzed by immunosequencing. The authors' pipeline ran thus. TCRs in the repertoires were matched against a reference library of SARS-CoV-2-specific TCRs that had been generated with the MIRA antigen-specificity platform. Breadth meant the fraction of unique TCRs that were SARS-CoV-2-associated, whereas depth meant the fraction of total T cells that were SARS-CoV-2-associated. Using the MIRA data, each spike-specific TCR was assigned both to the spike region to which the TCR was reactive and to a CD4 or CD8 class. Log10-transformed breadth and depth values were compared by one-way ANOVA with Sidak's multiple comparisons tests. TCRdb provides this immuneACCESS table in a form limited to in-frame rearrangements. Some clones are lacking; in checked studies, under half of them reflect an unresolved V gene, and why the rest are absent is not known. The V and J calls and clone size come from that table; D and trimming were worked out from the DNA. Counted in this sample were about 270,000 clones; 90% to 95% of them appeared once. The ten largest clonotypes hold less than 0.6% of the sample.

CDR1 SGHRS and CDR2 YFSETQ are derived from the germline V gene. Including cysteine and phenylalanine, the CDR3 has 16 amino acids. The kept DNA is CDR3 alone, 48 bases in frame from the first base. Deletion took 1 base off V and 0 bases off J, with a span of 8 bases between the germline ends. Concerning this clone: The antigen it recognizes is unknown. The input lacks base qualities; no much larger clone sits a single base away.

What the work shows at the level of the full study, not this receptor alone: Only six AZD1222 recipients were SARS-CoV-2 seropositive at baseline, limiting conclusions about previously exposed vaccinees. In the small 56-69-year group, the increase in depth fell short of significance, most likely because of low power. Epitopes outside the regions mutated in the B.1.351 and B.1.1.7 variants were reportedly recognized by nearly half of the unique spike-specific TCRs. Because no day 14 peak-response samples were available, repertoires were characterized only after the peak T cell response. After two AZD1222 doses, spike-specific TCR breadth and depth were significantly higher than at day 0 and than in MenACWY recipients. CD4 TCRs associated with the vaccine covered the entire spike protein, and the dominant responses were in regions 160-218 and 743-854. Most participants were white British and females outnumbered males, and the authors suggested that clonal diversity may have been underestimated.

The sample's time point label, in plain terms: about 28 days (+/-7) after the second vaccine dose. Because spike-specific TCR depth and breadth did not differ between the two schedules, AZD1222 recipients who got a second dose at roughly 4 weeks were pooled with those who got a second dose at roughly 12 weeks. Samples from vaccinated people were obtained from the UK trials COV001 and COV002, which included a single-blind randomized controlled phase 2/3 trial of AZD1222 (ChAdOx1 nCoV-19) in healthy adults. For TCRbeta chain sequencing, PBMC samples were collected from trial participants at day 0 and at day 28 after the second dose.

This TCR was sampled from an adult who received the AZD1222 COVID-19 vaccine. This chain is built from TRBV5-1 and TRBJ1-6; the D segment cannot be called with confidence. The source was peripheral blood, collected 28 days after the second AZD1222 dose. The DNA reads as follows: TGCGCCAGCAGCTTGCGAATGAGCTCCTATAATTCACCCCTCCACTTT. Its protein product is CASSLRMSSYNSPLHF.